This TCR beta chain comes out of a study of blood T cell repertoires in COVID-19. Libraries were prepared by immunoSEQ multiplex PCR; TCRdb keeps only in-frame clonotypes and omits some of them. The sample carries 150,000 or so clones, approximately 80% recorded once. The CDR3 has 15 amino acids. Germline assignment: CDR1 SGHNT and CDR2 YYREEE (reference sequence). Unmatched junction bases numbered 10, after V lost 4 bases and J lost 12 bases. Specimen: peripheral blood. The chain uses TRBV5-4 and TRBJ2-1; 13 nucleotides agree with TRBD2. The TCR originated in a woman at least 80 years old with acute or convalescent COVID-19. This CDR3 reads CASSVGLAGAVAQFF. CDR3 DNA: TGTGCCAGCAGCGTCGGACTAGCGGGGGCGGTGGCGCAGTTCTTC.